A single T cell receptor (beta chain) is shown here with its context. Its specificity is unknown. The data were obtained in a study of shared clonotypes between healthy human individuals. Profiling relied on immunoSEQ multiplex PCR, and the TCRdb table lists in-frame clones only, not all of them. The sample records about 360,000 clones, less than 75% being singletons. Study-wide results and caveats: Few donors restricted represented genetic and exposure-history diversity. In a handful of donors, approximately 5% of naive CD4 clonotypes appeared in common.

The sequenced sample consisted of memory CD4+ T cells sorted from blood. The subset was: CD45RA-negative fraction. This TCR was recovered from a man younger than 40 in good health.

The CDR3 sequence: CASRLQGLGNEKLFF. The CDR3 coding sequence is TGTGCCAGCAGGCTGCAGGGGTTGGGTAATGAAAAACTGTTTTTT. The V gene is TRBV28, the J gene TRBJ1-4; D might be TRBD1 (6 bases). Germline CDR1 MDHEN, CDR2 SYDVKM. Trimming stripped 6 bases from V and 4 bases from J, with 15 bases between. This CDR3 contains 15 residues.